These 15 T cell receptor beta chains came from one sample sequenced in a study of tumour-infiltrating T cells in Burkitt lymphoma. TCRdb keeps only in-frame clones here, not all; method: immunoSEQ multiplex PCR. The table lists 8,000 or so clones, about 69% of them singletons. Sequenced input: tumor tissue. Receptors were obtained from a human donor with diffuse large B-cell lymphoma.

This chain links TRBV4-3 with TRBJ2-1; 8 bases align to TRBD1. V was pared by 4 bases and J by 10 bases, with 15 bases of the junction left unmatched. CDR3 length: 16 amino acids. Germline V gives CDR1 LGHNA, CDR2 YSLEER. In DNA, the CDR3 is TGCGCCAGCAGCCCCGGACAGGGCCTCCTTGGGGGCGAGCAGTTCTTC. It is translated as CASSPGQGLLGGEQFF.

CDR3 nucleotides: TGTGCCAGCAGCACCCTGGATCGGGGTTCCTACGAGCAGTACTTC. It yields the protein CASSTLDRGSYEQYF. The chain has TRBV5-4 and TRBJ2-7, with a tentative D call TRBD2 (5 bases). V was pared by 4 bases and J by 1 base, with 15 bases between. Germline CDR1 is SGHNT and CDR2 is YYREEE (reference sequence). The CDR3 is 15 amino acids.

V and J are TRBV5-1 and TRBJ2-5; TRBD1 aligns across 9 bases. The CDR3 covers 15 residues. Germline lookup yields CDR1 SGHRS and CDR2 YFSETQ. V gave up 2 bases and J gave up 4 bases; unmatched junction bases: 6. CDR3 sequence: CASSFNTGGAETQYF. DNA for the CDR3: TGCGCCAGCAGCTTTAACACAGGGGGCGCAGAGACCCAGTACTTC.

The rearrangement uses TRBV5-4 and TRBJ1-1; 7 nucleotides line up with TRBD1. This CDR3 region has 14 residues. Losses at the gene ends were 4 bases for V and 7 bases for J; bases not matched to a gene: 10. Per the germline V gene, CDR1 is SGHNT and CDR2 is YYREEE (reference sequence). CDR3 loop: CASSTQTGRGEAFF. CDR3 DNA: TGTGCCAGCAGCACGCAGACAGGGAGGGGTGAAGCTTTCTTT.

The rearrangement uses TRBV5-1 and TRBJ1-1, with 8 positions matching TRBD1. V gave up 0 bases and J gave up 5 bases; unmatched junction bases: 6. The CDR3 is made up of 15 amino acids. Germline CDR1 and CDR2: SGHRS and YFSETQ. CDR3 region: CASSLEGQVGTEAFF. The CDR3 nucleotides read TGCGCCAGCAGCTTGGAGGGACAGGTGGGGACTGAAGCTTTCTTT.

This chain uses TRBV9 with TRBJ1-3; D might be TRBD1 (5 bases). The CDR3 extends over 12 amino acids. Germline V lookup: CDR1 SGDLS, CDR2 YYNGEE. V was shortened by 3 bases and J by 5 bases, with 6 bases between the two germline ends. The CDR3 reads CASSADRNTIYF. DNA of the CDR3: TGTGCCAGCAGCGCGGACAGAAACACCATATATTTT.

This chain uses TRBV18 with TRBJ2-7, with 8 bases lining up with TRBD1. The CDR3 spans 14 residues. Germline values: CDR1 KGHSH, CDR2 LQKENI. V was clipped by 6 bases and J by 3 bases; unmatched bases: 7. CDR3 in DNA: TGTGCCAGCTCCCAGGGGGCCAGGATCTACGAGCAGTACTTC. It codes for CASSQGARIYEQYF. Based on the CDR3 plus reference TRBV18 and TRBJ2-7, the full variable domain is NAGVMQNPRHLVRRRGQEARLRCSPMKGHSHVYWYRQLPEEGLKFMVYLQKENIIDESGMPKERFSAEFPKEGPSILRIQQVVRGDSAAYFCASSQGARIYEQYFGPGTRLTVT.

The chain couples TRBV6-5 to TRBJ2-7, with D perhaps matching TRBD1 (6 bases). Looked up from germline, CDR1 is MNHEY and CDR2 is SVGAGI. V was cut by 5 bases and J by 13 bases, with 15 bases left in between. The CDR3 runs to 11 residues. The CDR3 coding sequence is TGTGCCAGCAGTGGGACATCTCGGATTTACTTC. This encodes CASSGTSRIYF.

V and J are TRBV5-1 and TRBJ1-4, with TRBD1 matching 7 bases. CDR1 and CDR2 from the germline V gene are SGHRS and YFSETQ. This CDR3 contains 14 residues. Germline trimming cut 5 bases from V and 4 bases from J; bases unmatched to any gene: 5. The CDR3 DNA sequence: TGCGCCAGCAGTCTGGGACAGCATAATGAAAAACTGTTTTTT. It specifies CASSLGQHNEKLFF.

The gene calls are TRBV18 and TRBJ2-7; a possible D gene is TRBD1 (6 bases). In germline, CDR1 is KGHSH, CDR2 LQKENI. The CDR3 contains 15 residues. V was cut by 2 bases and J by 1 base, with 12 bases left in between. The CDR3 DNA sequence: TGTGCCAGCTCACCAAAGGGGGTACTATCCTACGAGCAGTACTTC. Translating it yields CASSPKGVLSYEQYF. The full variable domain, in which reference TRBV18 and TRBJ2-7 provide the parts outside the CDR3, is NAGVMQNPRHLVRRRGQEARLRCSPMKGHSHVYWYRQLPEEGLKFMVYLQKENIIDESGMPKERFSAEFPKEGPSILRIQQVVRGDSAAYFCASSPKGVLSYEQYFGPGTRLTVT.

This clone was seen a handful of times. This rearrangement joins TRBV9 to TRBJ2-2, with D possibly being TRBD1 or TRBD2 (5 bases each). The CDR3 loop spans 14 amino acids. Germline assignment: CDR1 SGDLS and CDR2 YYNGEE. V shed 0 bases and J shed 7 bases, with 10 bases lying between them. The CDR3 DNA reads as TGTGCCAGCAGCGTAGAATGGGGGAACGGGGAGCTGTTTTTT. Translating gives CASSVEWGNGELFF.

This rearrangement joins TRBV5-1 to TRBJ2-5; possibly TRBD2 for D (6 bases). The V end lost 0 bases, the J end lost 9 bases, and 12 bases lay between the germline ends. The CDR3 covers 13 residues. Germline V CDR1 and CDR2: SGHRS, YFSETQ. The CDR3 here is CASSLDTGVAQYF. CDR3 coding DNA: TGCGCCAGCAGCTTGGATACGGGAGTGGCCCAGTACTTC.

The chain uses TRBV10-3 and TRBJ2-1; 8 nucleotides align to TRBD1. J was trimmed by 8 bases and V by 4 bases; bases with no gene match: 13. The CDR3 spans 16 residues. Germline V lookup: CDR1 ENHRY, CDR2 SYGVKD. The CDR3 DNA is TGTGCCATCAGTGTGACCCCGGGGACAGGTGTTGATGAGCAGTTCTTC. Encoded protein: CAISVTPGTGVDEQFF.

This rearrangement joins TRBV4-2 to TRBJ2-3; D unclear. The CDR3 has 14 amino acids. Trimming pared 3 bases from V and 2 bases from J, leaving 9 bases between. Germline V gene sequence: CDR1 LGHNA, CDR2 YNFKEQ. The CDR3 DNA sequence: TGTGCCAGCAGCCATCAACTTCTCACAGATACGCAGTATTTT. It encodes CASSHQLLTDTQYF.

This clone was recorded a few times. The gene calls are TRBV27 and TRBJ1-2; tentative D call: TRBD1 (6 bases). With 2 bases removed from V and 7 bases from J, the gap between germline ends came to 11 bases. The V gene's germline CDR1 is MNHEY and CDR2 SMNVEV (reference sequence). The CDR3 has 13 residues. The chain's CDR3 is CASSLTGLGGYTF. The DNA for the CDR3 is TGTGCCAGCAGTTTAACAGGGCTGGGTGGCTACACCTTC.